The T cell receptor beta chain described here comes from a study of blood T cell repertoires in COVID-19 (TCRdb year 2020). Concerning the study at large: Collaborator samples came from the United States, Italy and Spain and covered acute and convalescent phases of COVID-19. The repertoires were released in a freely available public database meant as a resource for research on the immune response to SARS-CoV-2. The dataset comprised deeply sampled blood TCRbeta repertoires from subjects exposed to, actively infected with, or recovered from COVID-19. Nearly every sample came with metadata listing a de-identified subject ID, COVID-19 status, age in years and sex. The prospective study material was composed of cDNA or gDNA derived from T cells, B-cell-depleted T cells, or PBMCs. Where available, HLA class I and class II types were obtained from metadata supplied by the sample provider rather than from assay-based typing. Samples came from the ongoing ImmuneRACE study (first 160 participants) plus 1,254 subjects from 6 global collaborators. Results the study describes overall, beyond this receptor: The quantity of clinical and demographic metadata differed by source and by participant and was supplied without curation.

The collaborating institutions used their own protocols to collect whole blood in K2EDTA tubes. For TCRbeta analysis, collaborators shipped samples as frozen whole blood, isolated PBMCs, or DNA extracted from either of those sample types. As to this clone: Its recognized antigen is unknown. Per-base quality was not reported, and no clone a single base away is much larger than it.

V and J lose 3 bases and 1 base, and a span of 7 bases separates them. Reading the germline V gene (reference sequence) gives CDR1 SGHNT and CDR2 YYREEE. The CDR3 holds 13 amino acids from the cysteine to the phenylalanine. The kept DNA is CDR3 alone, 39 bases in frame from the first base. TCRbeta CDR3 regions were amplified from genomic DNA by means of the immunoSEQ Assay, a bias-controlled multiplex PCR. Per the source publication's procedure: The number of nucleated cells in each sample was estimated by amplification of reference gene primers within the assay. To quantify the absolute abundance of each unique TCRbeta CDR3 rearrangement, sequence reads were collapsed and filtered. For each sample, productive Simpson clonality was calculated by taking the square root of Simpson's diversity index across productive rearrangements. TCRdb took over this immuneACCESS table, retaining in-frame rearrangements with V and J assigned. Such tables are incomplete; in checked studies, under half of the missing clones stem from an unresolved V gene, and the remainder is unexplained. Clone size and the V and J calls come from that table; the DNA yielded D and trimming. Present in this sample are 200,000 to 250,000 clones, 79% of which were seen just once. Together, the top ten hold roughly 4.2% of the sample.

The TCR originated in a middle-aged woman with active or convalescent COVID-19. The sequence is built from TRBV5-4 and TRBJ1-2; the best D guess is TRBD1, with 6 bases matching. Sequenced material: peripheral blood. The encoded CDR3 is CASSWDINYGYTF. The nucleotide sequence is TGTGCCAGCAGCTGGGACATTAACTATGGCTACACCTTC.